This TCR beta chain was captured in a study of Tregs in tolerant kidney transplant recipients. Clones were read by immunoSEQ multiplex PCR, and TCRdb kept only the in-frame ones, dropping some. The sample shows approximately 82,000 clones, 80% to 95% of them seen only once. The nonmyeloablative bone marrow transplants came from related graft donors, with transient mixed chimerism. Germline CDR1 reads SGHNT; CDR2 reads YYREEE (reference sequence). V was clipped by 4 bases and J by 5 bases; unmatched bases: 9. The CDR3 is 15 amino acids. As regards this clone: Its target is unknown.

The study's findings and limits: No direct test of biological reproducibility was done here. Some patients' samples used different primers over time, so nucleotide sequences weren't comparable.

This TCR was recovered from a human patient who received a combined kidney and bone marrow transplant. A share of the T cells may be of graft donor origin. The chain employs TRBV5-4 and TRBJ2-5; 9 positions agree with TRBD2. This material consisted of CD4+ T cells from blood (PBMCs), taken 12 months after the transplant. The DNA of the CDR3 is TGTGCCAGCAGCCCGCGGGGGGGGTTACTGGAGACCCAGTACTTC. It is translated as CASSPRGGLLETQYF.